This entry describes one T cell receptor beta chain. V was trimmed by 6 bases and J by 7 bases, leaving 16 bases between them. The CDR3 length is 15 residues. Germline V gene sequence: CDR1 MNHEY, CDR2 SVGAGI. The repertoire was sequenced with immunoSEQ multiplex PCR; TCRdb's copy has only in-frame clones and lacks some. This sample has 260,000 or so clones, with 87% found just once. The data derive from a study of blood T cell repertoires in COVID-19. Looking at the study overall: The analysed material was cDNA or gDNA that came from T cells, B-cell-depleted T cells, or PBMCs.

This clonotype originated in a woman younger than 45 with acute COVID-19. The sequencing sample was made of PBMCs or T cells enriched from blood (not recorded which). The J gene is TRBJ1-6, the V gene TRBV6-5; tentatively, D is TRBD1 (6 bases). CDR3 in DNA: TGTGCCAGCAGAGCTACAGGGAGCCTAAATTCACCCCTCCACTTT. This gives the protein CASRATGSLNSPLHF.